The present T cell receptor beta chain was sequenced within a study of cytomegalovirus exposure and HLA in healthy donors. Among the donors, all were healthy bone marrow donors. General observations from the study: There were some public TCRs occurring in many donors, but most TCR sequences were rare. Most of the CMV-associated TCR beta chains (in a later analysis) appeared to be HLA-restricted. In vitro experiments confirmed that three CMV-associated chains were specific for CMV antigens.

PCR was performed using 60 Vbeta and 13 Jbeta primers. Here immunoSEQ multiplex PCR was the method, and the copy in TCRdb shows in-frame clones only, minus some. In the table there are about 95,000 clones, around 79% of which are singletons. This CDR3 region has 19 residues. CDR1 MGHRA and CDR2 YSYEKL come from the germline V gene. The V gene lost 7 bases and the J gene lost 0 bases, with 27 bases spanning the gap. As regards this clone: Its antigen is not known.

The source of this sequence is a woman aged 40-49 years in good health and CMV-seronegative. The source material was PBMCs. The chain is built from TRBV4-1 and TRBJ1-1; perhaps TRBD1 as D (6 bases). CDR3 nucleotide sequence: TGCGCCAGCACCCAGAAATTTCCGGGACTAAGGGGGTTGAACACTGAAGCTTTCTTT. Protein sequence: CASTQKFPGLRGLNTEAFF.